Sequencing of this T cell receptor (beta chain) was carried out in a study of CD8 T cells in ankylosing spondylitis. Trimming took 0 bases from V and 9 from J, leaving 10 bases between them. From germline, CDR1 is SGDLS and CDR2 YYNGEE. The CDR3 is 13 amino acids. MiXCR, run by TCRdb on the 5' RACE reads, gives a single entry per CDR3 protein. The sample holds 250,000 or so distinct CDR3 sequences; 15% to 20% are singletons and the top ten take over 25%. The sequence was obtained from a male donor with ankylosing spondylitis or in good health (not recorded which). The source material was blood, either unsorted or a sorted T cell fraction (not recorded which). The J gene is TRBJ2-1, the V gene TRBV9; D gene unclear. CDR3 loop: CASSVDTGSEQFF. For the CDR3, the DNA is TGTGCCAGCAGCGTAGATACGGGCAGTGAGCAGTTCTTC.